This TCR beta chain came from a study of response to subunit inactivated influenza vaccine. TCRdb processed the RT-PCR reads anew with MiXCR; each CDR3 protein has one entry. The data show 630,000 or so distinct CDR3 sequences, less than 20% seen once. Per germline, CDR1 MNHEY and CDR2 SMNVEV (reference sequence). The CDR3 is 16 residues long. The ends were cut back, 3 bases at V and 7 bases at J, with 19 bases in the middle. The chain recombines TRBV27 with TRBJ2-1; TRBD2 is a possible D gene (5 bases). Sequenced here: PBMCs from blood, sampled about 11 days after vaccination. This clonotype was obtained from a man aged 50-60 years who received an inactivated influenza vaccine. CDR3 in DNA: TGTGCCAGCAGTTTGGCCCAGCGGCGAACAAGGAATGAGCAGTTCTTC. The encoded protein is CASSLAQRRTRNEQFF.